Listed here are 30 T cell receptor beta chains from one sample, sequenced in a study of blood T cells in healthy people across ages. Alongside a J-beta primer mix, a sample-barcoded 5' primer served in a second PCR lasting about 7 to 12 cycles. TCRdb processed the 5' RACE reads anew with MiXCR; each CDR3 protein has one entry. Among about 800,000 distinct CDR3 sequences, about 25% were seen once, and the ten largest hold under 4.5%. This sample also appeared in a second study, on T cells of mothers and their children.

The material sequenced was blood. Every receptor here comes from a boy under 18 in good health.

V usage is TRBV6-5 and J usage is TRBJ2-1; no firm D call. Germline-derived CDR1 and CDR2 are MNHEY and SVGAGI. V was trimmed by 2 bases and J by 0 bases, leaving 8 bases between them. This CDR3 region has 15 residues. The CDR3 spells CASSYTALSYNEQFF. In DNA form, the CDR3 reads TGTGCCAGCAGTTACACCGCCCTCTCCTACAATGAGCAGTTCTTC.

Only a few counts were recorded for this clonotype. In DNA, the CDR3 is TGTGCCAGCAATACTTTTGGGGGACATAAGGGTGGCTACACCTTC. Translated: CASNTFGGHKGGYTF. This chain joins TRBV27 and TRBJ1-2, with a possible D match to TRBD1 (6 bases). Trimming shortened V by 7 bases and J by 7 bases, and 22 bases separated the two germline ends. Germline lookup yields CDR1 MNHEY and CDR2 SMNVEV (reference sequence). CDR3 length: 15 amino acids.

Only a few counts were recorded for this clonotype. J is TRBJ2-5 and V is TRBV7-9; TRBD1 is a possible D gene (5 bases). The V gene lost 6 bases and the J gene lost 4 bases, with 24 bases spanning the gap. The CDR3 is made up of 17 amino acids. Per the germline V gene, CDR1 is SEHNR and CDR2 is FQNEAQ (reference sequence). As DNA, the CDR3 is TGTGCCAGCAGACGTCCCCAGGGCCCCGAACGCACAGAGACCCAGTACTTC. This gives the protein CASRRPQGPERTETQYF.

J is TRBJ1-3 and V is TRBV7-2; no definite D call. V shed 5 bases and J shed 3 bases, with 17 bases lying between them. The germline V gene has CDR1 SGHTA and CDR2 FQGNSA. CDR3 length equals 16 residues. The CDR3 region has the DNA TGTGCCAGCAGCCCCGGGAGCAGGATGTATGGAAACACCATATATTTT. Protein product: CASSPGSRMYGNTIYF.

This chain joins TRBV28 and TRBJ2-3; a weak D match, TRBD1 (6 bases). The CDR3 totals 16 residues. V was trimmed by 2 bases and J by 1 base, leaving 13 bases between them. From germline, CDR1 is MDHEN and CDR2 SYDVKM. The CDR3 loop reads CASSLGIKGGTDTQYF. CDR3 DNA: TGTGCCAGCAGTTTAGGGATTAAGGGGGGCACAGATACGCAGTATTTT.

The chain is built from TRBV7-3 and TRBJ1-1, with no clear D. This CDR3 region has 14 residues. The V gene's germline CDR1 is SGHTA and CDR2 FQGTGA. V was cut by 1 base and J by 1 base, with 7 bases left in between. This CDR3 is CASSLNHQNTEAFF. In DNA form, the CDR3 reads TGTGCCAGCAGCTTAAATCACCAGAACACTGAAGCTTTCTTT.

The rearrangement uses TRBV7-9 and TRBJ1-1; no reliable D call. The V end lost 5 bases, the J end lost 4 bases, and 11 bases lay between the germline ends. Germline V gives CDR1 SEHNR, CDR2 FQNEAQ (reference sequence). This CDR3 comprises 13 residues. As DNA, the CDR3 is TGTGCCAGCAGCCTCAGCTGGAGCACTGAAGCTTTCTTT. Its translation: CASSLSWSTEAFF. The full variable domain, in which reference TRBV7-9 and TRBJ1-1 provide the parts outside the CDR3, is DTGVSQNPRHKITKRGQNVTFRCDPISEHNRLYWYRQTLGQGPEFLTYFQNEAQLEKSRLLSDRFSAERPKGSFSTLEIQRTEQGDSAMYLCASSLSWSTEAFFGQGTRLTVV.

This clonotype has more than one count but fewer than ten. CDR3 in amino acids: CASRRTSGGAVDTQYF. CDR3 bases: TGTGCCAGCAGGCGGACTAGCGGGGGGGCCGTAGATACGCAGTATTTT. The rearrangement joins TRBV12-3 or TRBV12-4 to TRBJ2-3, with 15 bases matching TRBD2. Germline trimming cut 6 bases from V and 5 bases from J; bases unmatched to any gene: 6. The CDR3 extends over 16 amino acids.

The J gene is TRBJ2-3, the V gene TRBV11-2, with 11 positions matching TRBD2. The germline CDR1 and CDR2 sequences are SGHAT and FQNNGV. The CDR3 is 14 residues long. The J segment lost 5 bases and the V segment lost 11 bases, leaving 9 bases of the junction unmatched. The DNA of the CDR3 is TGTGCCGCCAACAGACTAGCGGGGCAAGATACGCAGTATTTT. Protein product: CAANRLAGQDTQYF.

This rearrangement joins TRBV7-8 to TRBJ2-2; the D gene could be TRBD1 or TRBD2 (5 bases each). V was pared by 4 bases and J by 3 bases, with 21 bases between. Germline V lookup: CDR1 SGHVS, CDR2 FQNEAQ. The CDR3 totals 18 residues. The CDR3, as DNA: TGTGCCAGCAGCTCAGCTGAGATGAGGGGCGTGTACACCGGGGAGCTGTTTTTT. Its protein product is CASSSAEMRGVYTGELFF.

This clonotype was detected a few times. Germline and junction disagree at one end, which may indicate a read error. This chain links TRBV20-1 with TRBJ1-3, with a tentative D call TRBD1 (6 bases). The CDR3 runs to 14 residues. Germline loops: CDR1 DFQATT, CDR2 SNEGSKA (reference sequence). The CDR3 spells CGANRVGLGNTIYF. CDR3 DNA: TGCGGTGCAAACAGGGTTGGCCTTGGAAACACCATATATTTT.

This clonotype has a handful of counts. The chain has TRBV6-2 or TRBV6-3 and TRBJ2-1, with a weak D call TRBD2 (5 bases). From germline, CDR1 is MNHEY and CDR2 SVGEGT. The CDR3 is 17 amino acids. V lost 0 bases, J lost 1 base, and 13 bases lay in between. The CDR3 DNA follows: TGTGCCAGCAGTTACTCGATCGCTCGGGGATCCTACAATGAGCAGTTCTTC. It is translated as CASSYSIARGSYNEQFF.

This chain uses TRBV20-1 with TRBJ2-3; D is undetermined. CDR3 length equals 14 residues. V shed 5 bases and J shed 3 bases, with 15 bases lying between them. The germline V gene has CDR1 DFQATT and CDR2 SNEGSKA (reference sequence). CDR3 protein: CSALTLSVTDTQYF. The CDR3 nucleotides read TGCAGTGCTTTGACCCTTTCGGTTACAGATACGCAGTATTTT.

The chain joins TRBV28 to TRBJ2-1; unclear D gene. The J call may be wrong; the DNA end is better matched by TRBJ2-7. CDR3 length equals 11 residues. Germline CDR1 is MDHEN and CDR2 is SYDVKM. For the CDR3, the DNA is TGTGCCAGCAGTTTTTATTCCGAGCAGTACTTC. Amino acid sequence: CASSFYSEQYF.

This clonotype was seen a few times. The chain couples TRBV24-1 to TRBJ2-1; 7 bases map to TRBD2. The CDR3 is 15 residues long. The trim removed 7 bases at V and 4 bases at J, leaving 9 bases unmatched. Germline loops: CDR1 KGHDR, CDR2 SFDVKD. This CDR3 reads CATRGRDSMYNEQFF. DNA of the CDR3: TGTGCCACCAGAGGGAGGGATAGTATGTACAATGAGCAGTTCTTC.

CDR3 amino acids: CASSEAEISTDTQYF. DNA of the CDR3: TGTGCCAGCAGTGAAGCGGAAATTAGCACAGATACGCAGTATTTT. This chain uses TRBV28 with TRBJ2-3, with a weak D call TRBD2 (5 bases). Looked up from germline, CDR1 is MDHEN and CDR2 is SYDVKM. CDR3 length equals 15 residues. The V end lost 5 bases, the J end lost 0 bases, and 12 bases lay between the germline ends.

This clonotype was seen a handful of times. The rearrangement joins TRBV6-2 or TRBV6-3 to TRBJ1-1; D uncertain. The CDR3 runs to 17 residues. V lost 4 bases and J 2 bases, leaving 20 bases between the germline ends. CDR1 and CDR2 from the germline V gene are MNHEY and SVGEGT. The CDR3 nucleotides read TGTGCCAGCAGTTTCATCCGTGGGCAGCCGTCTAACACTGAAGCTTTCTTT. Amino acid sequence: CASSFIRGQPSNTEAFF.

This clonotype was found many times. This chain joins TRBV11-2 and TRBJ2-3; D uncertain. The V gene lost 2 bases and the J gene lost 4 bases, with 7 bases spanning the gap. This CDR3 contains 13 residues. CDR1 and CDR2 from the germline V gene are SGHAT and FQNNGV. In nucleotides, the CDR3 is TGTGCCAGCAGCTTAAACAGTGCAGATACGCAGTATTTT. Amino acid sequence: CASSLNSADTQYF. The complete variable domain, with remaining parts taken from reference TRBV11-2 and TRBJ2-3, reads EAGVAQSPRYKIIEKRQSVAFWCNPISGHATLYWYQQILGQGPKLLIQFQNNGVVDDSQLPKDRFSAERLKGVDSTLKIQPAKLEDSAVYLCASSLNSADTQYFGPGTRLTVL.

This clonotype was picked up a small number of times. The V gene is TRBV18, the J gene TRBJ1-1; TRBD1 might be the D (5 bases). This CDR3 comprises 14 residues. Trimming pared 3 bases from V and 1 base from J, leaving 9 bases between. In germline, CDR1 is KGHSH, CDR2 LQKENI. The CDR3 here is CASSPQGSNTEAFF. Here the CDR3 DNA reads TGTGCCAGCTCACCCCAGGGATCGAACACTGAAGCTTTCTTT.

This clonotype was observed a handful of times. V and J are TRBV28 and TRBJ2-2; 10 positions agree with TRBD1. Germline assignment: CDR1 MDHEN and CDR2 SYDVKM. The CDR3 spans 18 residues. V was pared by 6 bases and J by 2 bases, with 12 bases of the junction left unmatched. This CDR3 reads CASSPLGTGAPNTGELFF. CDR3 DNA sequence: TGTGCCAGCAGCCCCTTAGGGACAGGGGCCCCAAACACCGGGGAGCTGTTTTTT.

The J gene is TRBJ1-2, the V gene TRBV20-1, with unresolved D. V was pared by 4 bases and J by 4 bases, with 16 bases between. CDR1 is DFQATT and CDR2 is SNEGSKA in the germline V gene (reference sequence). CDR3 length: 14 amino acids. The CDR3 DNA follows: TGCAGTGCTAACACGGACGTCCTCCCCTATGGCTACACCTTC. It codes for CSANTDVLPYGYTF.

This clonotype has a handful of counts. The J gene is TRBJ1-1, the V gene TRBV7-9, with 9 bases aligning to TRBD1. V trimming: 5 bases; J trimming: 0 bases; junction bases outside the gene matches: 10. The germline CDR1 and CDR2 sequences are SEHNR and FQNEAQ (reference sequence). The CDR3 contains 17 residues. The CDR3 spells CASSLIGGQGMNTEAFF. The CDR3 DNA sequence: TGTGCCAGCAGCCTAATAGGGGGACAGGGCATGAACACTGAAGCTTTCTTT. Full variable domain (missing parts from reference TRBV7-9 and TRBJ1-1): DTGVSQNPRHKITKRGQNVTFRCDPISEHNRLYWYRQTLGQGPEFLTYFQNEAQLEKSRLLSDRFSAERPKGSFSTLEIQRTEQGDSAMYLCASSLIGGQGMNTEAFFGQGTRLTVV.

The CDR3 here is CASSGWSTINIQYF. CDR3 in DNA: TGTGCCAGCAGTGGGTGGTCTACTATAAACATTCAGTACTTC. The chain uses TRBV2 and TRBJ2-4; D remains ambiguous. The CDR3 contains 14 residues. Germline V gene sequence: CDR1 SNHLY, CDR2 FYNNEI. V lost 4 bases, J lost 6 bases, and 13 bases lay in between.

This clonotype was counted only a few times. The chain links TRBV2 to TRBJ2-3, with TRBD2 matching 7 bases. The J segment lost 2 bases and the V segment lost 7 bases, leaving 6 bases of the junction unmatched. The CDR3 covers 14 residues. Germline CDR1 is SNHLY and CDR2 is FYNNEI. The CDR3 loop is CASMASGHTDTQYF. CDR3 nucleotides: TGTGCCAGCATGGCTAGCGGACACACAGATACGCAGTATTTT.

The V gene is TRBV7-9, the J gene TRBJ1-2; D not certain. This CDR3 region has 14 residues. Trimming removed 5 bases at V and 9 bases at J, with 19 bases between. CDR1 and CDR2 from the germline V gene are SEHNR and FQNEAQ (reference sequence). The CDR3 sequence is CASSPDGRPWSYTF. CDR3 nucleotide sequence: TGTGCCAGCAGCCCAGACGGACGGCCGTGGAGCTACACCTTC.

This sequence joins TRBV28 and TRBJ2-3; the D call may be TRBD1 or TRBD2 (5 bases each). Trimming removed 5 bases at V and 6 bases at J, with 12 bases between. The CDR3 covers 13 residues. Germline V gives CDR1 MDHEN, CDR2 SYDVKM. The CDR3 sequence: CASSMGPSDTQYF. The CDR3 nucleotides are TGTGCCAGCAGTATGGGACCGTCGGATACGCAGTATTTT.

The rearrangement joins TRBV7-9 to TRBJ2-4; 14 bases line up with TRBD2. CDR3 length: 19 residues. CDR1 and CDR2 (germline): SEHNR, FQNEAQ (reference sequence). After removal of 4 bases from V and 5 bases from J, the junction contained 13 bases not matched to a gene. For the CDR3, the DNA is TGTGCCAGCAGCTCCCCGGGACTAGCGGGGGCCACAGGAGAAAACATTCAGTACTTC. Its protein product is CASSSPGLAGATGENIQYF.

The V gene is TRBV6-5, the J gene TRBJ2-1, with a possible D match to TRBD2 (5 bases). Between the trimmed V and J ends, which lost 6 bases and 8 bases, there was a span of 17 bases. The germline V gene has CDR1 MNHEY and CDR2 SVGAGI. This CDR3 region has 14 residues. The CDR3 bases are TGTGCCAGCAGCCTGAGGGATTGCATGGATGAGCAGTTCTTC. It specifies CASSLRDCMDEQFF.

Only a few counts were recorded for this clonotype. This chain links TRBV27 with TRBJ2-5, with 9 bases identical to TRBD2. The J call may be mistaken, given a closer DNA end match to TRBJ2-1. Germline CDR1 is MNHEY and CDR2 is SMNVEV (reference sequence). This CDR3 region has 13 residues. DNA for the CDR3: TGTGCCAGCAGGGGGACTAGCAGGAATGAGCAGTTCTTC. Encoded protein: CASRGTSRNEQFF.

This clonotype has a handful of counts. The J gene is TRBJ2-2, the V gene TRBV14; D unresolved. The CDR3 totals 15 residues. Germline V gives CDR1 SGHDN, CDR2 FVKESK. V lost 0 bases and J 3 bases, leaving 8 bases between the germline ends. CDR3 coding DNA: TGTGCCAGCAGCCAAGAAACCACGTACACCGGGGAGCTGTTTTTT. Its translation is CASSQETTYTGELFF.